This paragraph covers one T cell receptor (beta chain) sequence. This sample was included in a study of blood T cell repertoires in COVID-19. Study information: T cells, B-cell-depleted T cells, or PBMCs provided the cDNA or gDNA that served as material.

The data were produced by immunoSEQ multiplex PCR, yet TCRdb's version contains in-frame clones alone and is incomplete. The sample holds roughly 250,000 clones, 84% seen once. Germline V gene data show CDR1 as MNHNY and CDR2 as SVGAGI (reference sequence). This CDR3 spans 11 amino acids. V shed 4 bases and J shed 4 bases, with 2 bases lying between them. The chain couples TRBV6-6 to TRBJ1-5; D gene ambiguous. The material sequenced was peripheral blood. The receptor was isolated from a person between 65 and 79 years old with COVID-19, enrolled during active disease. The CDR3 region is CASSSNQPQHF. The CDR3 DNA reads TGTGCCAGCAGTTCAAATCAGCCCCAGCATTTT.